This passage covers 11 T cell receptor beta chains from one sample sequenced in a study of blood T cell repertoires in COVID-19. Libraries were prepared by immunoSEQ multiplex PCR; TCRdb keeps only in-frame clonotypes and omits some of them. Of 100,000 to 150,000 clones listed, more than 85% are singletons. The sample taken for sequencing was peripheral blood. These TCRs come from a man between 45 and 60 years old with active or convalescent COVID-19.

This clone occurred a few times. The V and J genes are TRBV11-2 and TRBJ2-5; possible D gene TRBD2, 5 bases. Per germline, CDR1 SGHAT and CDR2 FQNNGV. The CDR3 consists of 11 residues. The V gene lost 6 bases and the J gene lost 10 bases, with 12 bases spanning the gap. CDR3 protein: CASSFREGQYF. CDR3 DNA sequence: TGTGCCAGCAGTTTCCGTGAGGGCCAGTACTTC.

V and J are TRBV10-3 and TRBJ1-5, with TRBD1 as a possible D gene (5 bases). The germline V gene encodes CDR1 ENHRY and CDR2 SYGVKD. The CDR3 loop spans 12 amino acids. Trimming removed 10 bases at V and 5 bases at J, with 12 bases between. The CDR3: CATRVGDQPQHF. The CDR3 DNA is TGTGCCACCCGGGTAGGGGATCAGCCCCAGCATTTT.

This clone showed up just a few times. The chain uses TRBV19 and TRBJ2-2, with TRBD2 matching over 12 bases. With 4 bases clipped from V and 3 bases from J, the junction kept 3 bases outside the gene matches. CDR3 size: 16 residues. The germline V gene has CDR1 LNHDA and CDR2 SQIVND (reference sequence). In DNA, the CDR3 is TGTGCCAGTAGTAGAGGACTAGCGGGACACACCGGGGAGCTGTTTTTT. Residues: CASSRGLAGHTGELFF.

This clone was recorded a few times. This chain links TRBV5-1 with TRBJ2-1, with D possibly TRBD2 on 5 matching bases. The germline gives CDR1 SGHRS, CDR2 YFSETQ. The CDR3 length is 14 residues. V was clipped by 4 bases and J by 8 bases, with 16 bases between them. CDR3 sequence: CASSGEWARDEQFF. CDR3 DNA sequence: TGCGCCAGCAGCGGGGAGTGGGCTAGGGATGAGCAGTTCTTC.

The chain is built from TRBV12-5 and TRBJ2-1; a weak D match, TRBD2 (6 bases). The V gene's germline CDR1 is LGHNT and CDR2 FRNRAP. The CDR3 loop spans 13 amino acids. Deletions cut 3 bases from V and 10 bases from J, with 13 bases between. DNA for the CDR3: TGTGCTAGTGGTTTCGCGGGGCTTCGGGAGCAGTTCTTC. Protein sequence: CASGFAGLREQFF.

V usage is TRBV29-1 and J usage is TRBJ2-1, with TRBD1 matching 7 bases. Trimming took 1 base from V and 1 from J; bases not matched to a gene: 7. The CDR3 is 16 residues long. Germline assignment: CDR1 SQVTM and CDR2 ANQGSEA. The CDR3 DNA follows: TGCAGCGTTGAAGGGGGACAGTTGGGATCCTACAATGAGCAGTTCTTC. Protein: CSVEGGQLGSYNEQFF.

This chain links TRBV10-3 with TRBJ2-1, with 10 bases aligning to TRBD2. Trimming took 0 bases from V and 5 from J; bases not matched to a gene: 10. The CDR3 is 18 residues long. The germline gives CDR1 ENHRY, CDR2 SYGVKD. CDR3 sequence (DNA): TGTGCCATCAGTGAGTCGTCTAGCGGGAGTCCTGGTAACAATGAGCAGTTCTTC. It is translated as CAISESSSGSPGNNEQFF.

The rearrangement links TRBV29-1 to TRBJ1-1, with a tentative D call TRBD1 (6 bases). V was cut by 6 bases and J by 4 bases, with 12 bases left in between. This CDR3 has 12 amino acids. CDR1 and CDR2 from the germline V gene are SQVTM and ANQGSEA. The CDR3 DNA reads as TGCAGCGTGGTAACAGGGAGCACTGAAGCTTTCTTT. This gives the protein CSVVTGSTEAFF.

The chain uses TRBV5-1 and TRBJ2-7, with 7 bases matching TRBD1. This CDR3 is 14 amino acids long. Germline CDR1 SGHRS, CDR2 YFSETQ. Unmatched junction bases numbered 10, after V lost 7 bases and J lost 3 bases. Here the CDR3 DNA reads TGCGCCAGCCGTTCTCCGGGACAGTTCTACGAGCAGTACTTC. Its protein product is CASRSPGQFYEQYF.

J is TRBJ1-1 and V is TRBV6-5; a possible D gene is TRBD1 (5 bases). Germline-derived CDR1 and CDR2 are MNHEY and SVGAGI. The CDR3 sequence is 14 residues long. The V and J ends lost 0 bases and 1 base respectively, with 6 bases between them. The CDR3 here is CASSYSGANTEAFF. CDR3 DNA sequence: TGTGCCAGCAGTTACTCTGGGGCGAACACTGAAGCTTTCTTT.

This chain links TRBV19 with TRBJ2-1; D possibly corresponds to TRBD1 (6 bases). CDR1 and CDR2 from the germline V gene are LNHDA and SQIVND (reference sequence). The V gene lost 3 bases and the J gene lost 0 bases, with 9 bases spanning the gap. CDR3 length: 15 amino acids. Here the CDR3 DNA reads TGTGCCAGTAGTATCCGGGACACCTCCTACAATGAGCAGTTCTTC. Protein sequence: CASSIRDTSYNEQFF. Using reference TRBV19 and TRBJ2-1 for the parts outside the CDR3, the full variable domain is DGGITQSPKYLFRKEGQNVTLSCEQNLNHDAMYWYRQDPGQGLRLIYYSQIVNDFQKGDIAEGYSVSREKKESFPLTVTSAQKNPTAFYLCASSIRDTSYNEQFFGPGTRLTVL.